The following is a T cell receptor beta chain sequence with its context. Naivety among CD8 cells was defined by CD45RO negativity and positive CCR7 selection, thereby excluding terminally differentiated effector memory CD45RA+ cells. Adult Caucasians living in Nashville, Tennessee made up all of the donors. The data are from a study of shared clonotypes between healthy human individuals. Using immunoSEQ multiplex PCR, the repertoire was profiled, and TCRdb retains in-frame clones only, with some absent. The sample lists roughly 810,000 clones, just over 95% occurring once. CDR1 is MDHEN and CDR2 is SYDVKM in the germline V gene. The V end was cut by 3 bases, the J end by 5 bases, with 11 bases between. The CDR3 is 13 amino acids.

The chain carries TRBV28 and TRBJ2-7; tentative D call: TRBD2 (5 bases). Sequencing used naive CD8+ T cells sorted from blood. The TCR sequence derives from a man between 25 and 39 years old in good health. CDR3 loop: CASSFRAGDEQYF. Here the CDR3 DNA reads TGTGCCAGCAGTTTTCGGGCCGGGGACGAGCAGTACTTC.